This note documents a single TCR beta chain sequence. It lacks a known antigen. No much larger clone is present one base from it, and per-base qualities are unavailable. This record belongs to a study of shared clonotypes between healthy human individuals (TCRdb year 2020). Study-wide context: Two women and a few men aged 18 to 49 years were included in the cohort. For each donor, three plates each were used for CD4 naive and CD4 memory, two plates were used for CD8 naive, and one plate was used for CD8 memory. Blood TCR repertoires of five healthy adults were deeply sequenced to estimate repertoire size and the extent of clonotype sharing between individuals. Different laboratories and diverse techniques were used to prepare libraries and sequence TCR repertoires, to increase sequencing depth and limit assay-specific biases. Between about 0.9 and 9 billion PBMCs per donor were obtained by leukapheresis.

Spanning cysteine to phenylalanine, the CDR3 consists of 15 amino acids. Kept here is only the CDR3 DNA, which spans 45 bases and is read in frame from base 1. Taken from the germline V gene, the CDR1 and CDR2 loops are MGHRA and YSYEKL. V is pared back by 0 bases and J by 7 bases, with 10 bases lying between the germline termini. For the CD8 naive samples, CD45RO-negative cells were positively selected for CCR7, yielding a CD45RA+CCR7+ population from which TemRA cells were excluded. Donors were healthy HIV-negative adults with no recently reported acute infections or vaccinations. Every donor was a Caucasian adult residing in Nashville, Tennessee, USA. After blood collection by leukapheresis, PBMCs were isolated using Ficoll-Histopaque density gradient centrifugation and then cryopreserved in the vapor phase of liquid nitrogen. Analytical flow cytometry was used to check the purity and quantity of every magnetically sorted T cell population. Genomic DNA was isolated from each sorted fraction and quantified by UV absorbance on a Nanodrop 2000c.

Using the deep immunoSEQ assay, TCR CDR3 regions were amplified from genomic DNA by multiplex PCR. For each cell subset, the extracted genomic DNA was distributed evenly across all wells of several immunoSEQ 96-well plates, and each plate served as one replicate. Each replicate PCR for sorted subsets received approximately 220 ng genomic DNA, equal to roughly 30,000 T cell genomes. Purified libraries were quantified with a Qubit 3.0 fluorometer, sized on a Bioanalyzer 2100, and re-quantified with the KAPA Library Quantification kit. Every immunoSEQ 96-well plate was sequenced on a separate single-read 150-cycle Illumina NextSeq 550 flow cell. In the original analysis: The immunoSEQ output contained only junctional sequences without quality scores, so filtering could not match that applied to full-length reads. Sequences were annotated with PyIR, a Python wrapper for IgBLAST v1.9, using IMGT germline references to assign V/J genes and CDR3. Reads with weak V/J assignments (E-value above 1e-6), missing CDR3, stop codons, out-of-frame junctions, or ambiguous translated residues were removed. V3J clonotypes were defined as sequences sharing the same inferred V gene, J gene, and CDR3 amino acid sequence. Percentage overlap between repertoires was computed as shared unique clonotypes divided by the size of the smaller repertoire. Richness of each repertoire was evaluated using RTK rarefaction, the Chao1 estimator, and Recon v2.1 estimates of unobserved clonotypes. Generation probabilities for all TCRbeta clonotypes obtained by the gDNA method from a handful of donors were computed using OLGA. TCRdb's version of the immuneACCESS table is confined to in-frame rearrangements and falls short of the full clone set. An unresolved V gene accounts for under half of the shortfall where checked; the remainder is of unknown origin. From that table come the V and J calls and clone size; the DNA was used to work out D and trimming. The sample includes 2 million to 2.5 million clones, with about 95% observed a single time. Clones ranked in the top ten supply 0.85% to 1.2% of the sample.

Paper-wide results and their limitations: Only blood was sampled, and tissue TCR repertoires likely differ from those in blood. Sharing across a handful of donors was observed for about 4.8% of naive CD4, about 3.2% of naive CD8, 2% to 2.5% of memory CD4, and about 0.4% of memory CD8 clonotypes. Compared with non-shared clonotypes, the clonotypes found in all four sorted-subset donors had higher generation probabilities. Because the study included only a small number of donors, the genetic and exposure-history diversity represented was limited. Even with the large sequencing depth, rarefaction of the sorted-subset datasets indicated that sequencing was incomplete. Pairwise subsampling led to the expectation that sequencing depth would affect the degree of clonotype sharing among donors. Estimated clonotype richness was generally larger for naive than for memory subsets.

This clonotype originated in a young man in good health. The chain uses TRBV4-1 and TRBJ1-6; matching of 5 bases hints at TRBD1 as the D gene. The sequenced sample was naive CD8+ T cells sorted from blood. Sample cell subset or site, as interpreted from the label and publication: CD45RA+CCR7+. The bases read TGCGCCAGCAGCCAAGACTCGGGACGCAATTCACCCCTCCACTTT. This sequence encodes CASSQDSGRNSPLHF.